The clone carrying this T cell receptor (beta chain) was picked up a small number of times. Its antigen is still unknown. Only in-frame clones appear in the TCRdb table, and some are missing; sequencing was by immunoSEQ multiplex PCR. The data show 2 million to 2.5 million clones, under 97% seen once. From germline, CDR1 is LNHDA and CDR2 SQIVND (reference sequence). V lost 5 bases to trimming and J lost 7 bases, with 14 bases between them. There are 13 residues in the CDR3. This sample is part of a study of shared clonotypes between healthy human individuals. Regarding the study as a whole: Though the depth was large, rarefaction showed that sorted-subset sequencing was incomplete.

The chain links TRBV19 to TRBJ1-2; tentatively, D is TRBD1 (5 bases). The sequence was collected from a young man in good health. Material for sequencing was naive CD4+ T cells sorted from blood. The subset is: CD45RA+ positively selected. CDR3 coding DNA: TGTGCCAGTAGTGCTCAGACAGTGGTTGGCTACACCTTC. Residues: CASSAQTVVGYTF.